The present T cell receptor beta chain was sequenced within a study of blood T cell repertoires in COVID-19. At the level of the study: Sites across the United States, Italy and Spain contributed samples from acute and convalescent COVID-19.

Sequenced by immunoSEQ multiplex PCR; TCRdb stores in-frame clones only, minus some. Of 23,000 or so clones in the sample, around nine tenths were seen once. CDR3 length equals 15 residues. The trim removed 7 bases at V and 0 bases at J, leaving 5 bases unmatched. Per the germline V gene, CDR1 is LNHDA and CDR2 is SQIVND (reference sequence). Sequencing was performed on peripheral blood. This chain uses TRBV19 with TRBJ2-2; 7 bases align to TRBD1. The receptor was derived from a human donor in a cohort sampled during active COVID-19. The DNA for the CDR3 is TGTGCCAGTATTACAGGGGTTTCGAACACCGGGGAGCTGTTTTTT. As protein: CASITGVSNTGELFF. Drawing the rest from reference TRBV19 and TRBJ2-2, the complete variable domain is DGGITQSPKYLFRKEGQNVTLSCEQNLNHDAMYWYRQDPGQGLRLIYYSQIVNDFQKGDIAEGYSVSREKKESFPLTVTSAQKNPTAFYLCASITGVSNTGELFFGEGSRLTVL.